This TCR beta chain originates from a study of T-cell reconstitution after alpha-beta-depleted transplantation in children. CDR1 and CDR2 (germline): DFQATT, SNEGSKA (reference sequence). This CDR3 is 14 amino acids long. The V gene lost 3 bases and the J gene lost 2 bases, with 8 bases spanning the gap. Molecular barcoding with unique molecular identifiers was used for the TCRbeta library. TCRdb analysed the PCR reads with MiXCR anew, one entry per CDR3 protein. The sample shows hundreds of thousands of distinct CDR3 sequences, 16% of them seen only once. The chain uses TRBV20-1 and TRBJ1-6; D is perhaps TRBD1 (5 bases). This TCR came from a human donor who donated a stem cell graft to a child with acute myeloid leukemia. The sequenced sample was PBMCs from the stem cell graft donor, obtained from the stem cell graft. In DNA form, the CDR3 reads TGCAGTGCTAGCCCGGGGCCCTATAATTCACCCCTCCACTTT. This translates into CSASPGPYNSPLHF.